This T cell receptor (beta chain) was identified during a study of OX40 agonist ivuxolimab in advanced cancers. Overall study context: Ivuxolimab, which is an agonistic anti-OX40 (CD134) antibody, was administered to the patients.

Sampling of blood occurred at baseline, cycle 4 day 1, and cycle 7 day 1. TCRdb's copy holds only in-frame clones and misses some; the assay was immunoSEQ multiplex PCR. The sample carries 42,000 or so clones, 70% to 85% recorded once. The source was CD4+ or CD8+ T cells sorted from blood, collected in a trial of the OX40 agonist ivuxolimab. This TCR came from an adult with an advanced solid tumor such as melanoma, head and neck, liver or kidney cancer.

Here the CDR3 DNA reads TGTGCCAGCAGTTTATGGGAAGCGAAGGGTGAGCAGTTCTTC. This translates into CASSLWEAKGEQFF. The rearrangement links TRBV28 to TRBJ2-1, with D uncertain. The CDR3 extends over 14 amino acids. Germline assignment: CDR1 MDHEN and CDR2 SYDVKM. The V end lost 0 bases, the J end lost 9 bases, and 12 bases lay between the germline ends.